The clone carrying this T cell receptor beta chain appeared many times. Its antigen remains unidentified. Amplification of the TCR beta CDR3 regions used RNA transcripts (as template). Second-round multiplex PCR came after a first-round RT-PCR that employed HTBI primers. TCRdb re-derived calls from the multiplex PCR reads in MiXCR, one entry per CDR3 protein. This table has 150,000 or so distinct CDR3 sequences, less than 45% appearing once. The sample belongs to a study of Graves' ophthalmopathy and Graves' hyperthyroidism. Across the study: Ahead of any treatment, peripheral blood was obtained at the initial diagnosis.

Study-wide results and caveats: Blood samples also showed most expanded thyroid clonotypes exceeding 0.001 frequency. The model predicted progression of ophthalmopathy with a sensitivity of approximately 68%, and its specificity was under 75%.

Germline V gives CDR1 DFQATT, CDR2 SNEGSKA (reference sequence). The CDR3 is 14 residues long. Between the trimmed V and J ends, which lost 4 bases and 1 base, there was a span of 14 bases. Uncontrolled infections, pregnancy, lactation or other autoimmune diseases led to patient exclusion. The chain is built from TRBV20-1 and TRBJ2-7, with D possibly matching TRBD1 (6 bases). The sequencing sample was made of peripheral blood. The sequence was collected from a woman between 35 and 50 years old with Graves' ophthalmopathy. The CDR3 reads CSATSRDISYEQYF. CDR3 sequence (DNA): TGCAGTGCTACTTCCCGGGACATTTCCTACGAGCAGTACTTC.